The 20 T cell receptor beta chains given below trace back to one sample, sequenced in a study of blood T cells in healthy people across ages. Using a J-beta primer mix together with a sample-barcoded 5' primer, a second PCR was run for roughly 7 to 11 cycles. TCRdb analysed the 5' RACE reads with MiXCR anew, one entry per CDR3 protein. Of over 600,000 distinct CDR3 sequences in the sample, less than 45% were seen once. Material: blood. Receptor source: an older man in good health.

Remarks on this clonotype: One end of the junction fails to match germline, which may point to a read error. The J gene is TRBJ2-3, the V gene TRBV6-5, with 8 positions matching TRBD1. The CDR3 has 15 residues. CDR1 MNHEY and CDR2 SVGAGI come from the germline V gene. CDR3 amino acids: CAGSYRDRGPGTQYF. As DNA, the CDR3 is TGTGCCGGCAGTTACCGTGACAGGGGCCCAGGCACGCAGTATTTT.

This sequence joins TRBV6-2 or TRBV6-3 and TRBJ2-7, with D possibly TRBD2 on 5 matching bases. Trimming took off 7 bases at V and 0 bases at J, with 13 bases between the two ends. CDR3 length: 14 residues. CDR1 MNHEY and CDR2 SVGEGT come from the germline V gene. CDR3 DNA sequence: TGTGCCAGCATGGAGGACGCAGGCTCCTACGAGCAGTACTTC. Its translation is CASMEDAGSYEQYF.

The chain uses TRBV28 and TRBJ2-4; TRBD1 matches at 9 bases. The end of the DNA aligns better with TRBJ2-7, so the J call may be wrong. CDR1 MDHEN and CDR2 SYDVKM come from the germline V gene. The CDR3 loop spans 15 amino acids. The CDR3 here is CASSLSGTGRYEQYF. Written as DNA, the CDR3 is TGTGCCAGCAGTCTGTCTGGGACAGGGAGATACGAGCAGTACTTC.

This rearrangement joins TRBV20-1 to TRBJ1-5, with TRBD1 matching 7 bases. The germline CDR1 and CDR2 sequences are DFQATT and SNEGSKA (reference sequence). The junction had 15 bases not matched to a gene; V was cut back by 4 bases and J by 6 bases. The CDR3 covers 16 residues. CDR3 protein: CSATGGTAPRAQPQHF. The CDR3 coding sequence is TGCAGTGCTACCGGGGGGACAGCTCCCCGTGCTCAGCCCCAGCATTTT.

The chain carries TRBV5-5 and TRBJ1-2, with unresolved D. V was trimmed by 5 bases and J by 3 bases, leaving 11 bases between them. This CDR3 region has 13 residues. Germline V lookup: CDR1 SGHKS, CDR2 YYEKEE (reference sequence). The CDR3 nucleotides read TGTGCCAGCAGTTTTGACGGCCACTATGGCTACACCTTC. It encodes CASSFDGHYGYTF.

The CDR3 protein is CASLGQGRTEAFF. The CDR3 DNA sequence: TGTGCCAGCCTAGGACAGGGGAGGACTGAAGCTTTCTTT. The chain carries TRBV25-1 and TRBJ1-1; 9 nucleotides align to TRBD1. The J segment lost 5 bases and the V segment lost 8 bases, leaving 6 bases of the junction unmatched. The CDR3 totals 13 residues. Germline CDR1 and CDR2: MGHDK and SYGVNS.

The rearrangement uses TRBV6-5 and TRBJ2-7; 8 bases match TRBD1. V gave up 4 bases and J gave up 3 bases; unmatched junction bases: 8. CDR3 size: 15 residues. CDR1 and CDR2 from the germline V gene are MNHEY and SVGAGI. The CDR3: CASSSSGQALYEQYF. Here the CDR3 DNA reads TGTGCCAGCAGTTCCTCGGGACAGGCGCTCTACGAGCAGTACTTC.

The sample holds a few counts of this clonotype. The gene calls are TRBV28 and TRBJ2-5; 12 positions match TRBD2. Germline V lookup: CDR1 MDHEN, CDR2 SYDVKM. CDR3 size: 15 residues. Trimming cost V 6 bases and J 0 bases; bases outside gene matches: 2. The CDR3 nucleotides read TGTGCCAGCAGGCTAGCGGGAGGGGACCAAGAGACCCAGTACTTC. Amino acids: CASRLAGGDQETQYF.

V and J are TRBV7-2 and TRBJ2-7; TRBD1 matches at 11 bases. Germline V gene lookup returns CDR1 SGHTA and CDR2 FQGNSA. This CDR3 region has 15 residues. V was clipped by 5 bases and J by 5 bases; unmatched bases: 8. CDR3 DNA sequence: TGTGCCAGCAGCCCACGGACAGGGGGCCGTGACGAGCAGTACTTC. Translation gives CASSPRTGGRDEQYF.

The V and J genes are TRBV20-1 and TRBJ2-2; D possibly corresponds to TRBD1 (5 bases). This CDR3 has 14 residues. Germline CDR1 DFQATT, CDR2 SNEGSKA (reference sequence). Trimming removed 3 bases from V and 2 bases from J, with 10 bases in between. CDR3 amino acids: CSARTRGNTGELFF. For the CDR3, the DNA is TGCAGTGCTAGGACAAGGGGCAACACCGGGGAGCTGTTTTTT.

V usage is TRBV6-1 and J usage is TRBJ1-2; TRBD1 matches 9 bases. Germline-derived CDR1 and CDR2 are MNHNS and SASEGT. The CDR3 covers 13 residues. V shed 8 bases and J 8 bases; nucleotides not matched to a gene: 9. The CDR3 reads CASGGQGGGGYTF. DNA of the CDR3: TGTGCCAGCGGGGGACAGGGTGGAGGCGGCTACACCTTC.

This chain uses TRBV11-2 with TRBJ2-5, with TRBD2 matching 7 bases. The V segment lost 6 bases and the J segment 2 bases; nucleotides outside the gene matches: 6. The CDR3 runs 14 residues. CDR1 SGHAT and CDR2 FQNNGV come from the germline V gene. DNA for the CDR3: TGTGCCAGCAGTAAACTAGCGCTTCAAGAGACCCAGTACTTC. It encodes CASSKLALQETQYF.

This clonotype was observed a few times. The chain combines TRBV20-1 with TRBJ2-7, with a tentative D call TRBD2 (5 bases). Trimming stripped 5 bases from V and 0 bases from J, with 14 bases between. Germline lookup yields CDR1 DFQATT and CDR2 SNEGSKA (reference sequence). The CDR3 loop spans 14 amino acids. The CDR3 is CSARPSLSSYEQYF. In DNA, the CDR3 is TGCAGTGCTCGGCCTAGCCTTAGCTCCTACGAGCAGTACTTC.

As to this clonotype: A much larger clone is a single base away; this may be a read error. The genes are TRBV7-7 and TRBJ2-5; 8 bases align to TRBD1. The germline V gene has CDR1 SSHAT and CDR2 FNYEAQ (reference sequence). The CDR3 consists of 13 residues. CDR3 bases: TGTGCTAGCAGCTTAGGACGGACAGGGTTTAAGTACTTC. Its protein product is CASSLGRTGFKYF.

A few counts support this clonotype. The J gene is TRBJ1-1, the V gene TRBV6-1; a weak D match, TRBD1 (6 bases). This CDR3 region has 14 residues. Trimming removed 4 bases at V and 4 bases at J, with 13 bases between. The germline gives CDR1 MNHNS, CDR2 SASEGT. CDR3 protein: CASSVLRGGTEAFF. Here the CDR3 DNA reads TGTGCCAGCAGTGTCCTTAGAGGGGGCACTGAAGCTTTCTTT.

This rearrangement joins TRBV10-3 to TRBJ2-7, with TRBD2 identical over 7 bases. J gave up 2 bases and V 6 bases, and 10 bases lay outside the gene matches. The length of the CDR3 is 15 residues. Germline V gene sequence: CDR1 ENHRY, CDR2 SYGVKD. The CDR3 bases are TGTGCCATCAGGGCGGGGCGGGAGCCCCCCTACGAGCAGTACTTC. Translation: CAIRAGREPPYEQYF.

The chain carries TRBV21-1 and TRBJ1-6. TRBV21-1 is given as a pseudogene. This CDR3 region has 17 residues. The CDR3 DNA follows: TGTGCCAGCAGCAAAGAGAGGCCAGGGCCCTATAATTCACCCCTCCACTTT. This encodes CASSKERPGPYNSPLHF.

V is TRBV10-1 and J is TRBJ2-7, with D perhaps TRBD2 (6 bases). Between the trimmed V and J ends, which lost 8 bases and 6 bases, there was a span of 17 bases. Looked up from germline, CDR1 is WNHNN and CDR2 is SYGVQD (reference sequence). The CDR3 consists of 13 residues. This chain's CDR3 is CASSQGGSPEQYF. The CDR3 nucleotides read TGCGCCAGCTCTCAGGGAGGATCGCCCGAGCAGTACTTC.

V is TRBV20-1 and J is TRBJ2-7; 11 nucleotides line up with TRBD2. Germline V gives CDR1 DFQATT, CDR2 SNEGSKA (reference sequence). V was pared by 5 bases and J by 4 bases, with 1 base of the junction left unmatched. This CDR3 spans 12 amino acids. As DNA, the CDR3 is TGCAGTGCTCTAGCGGGAGGATACGAGCAGTACTTC. Amino acid sequence: CSALAGGYEQYF.

The rearrangement uses TRBV21-1 and TRBJ2-1; TRBD2, the D gene given by the table, was not confirmed from the DNA. TRBV21-1 is noted as a pseudogene. The CDR3 has 14 residues. The CDR3 nucleotides are TGTGCCAGCAGCAAAGGGAGGGGTACCGATGAGCAGTTCTTC. Residues: CASSKGRGTDEQFF.